Listed below are T cell receptor beta chains from one sample, sequenced in a study of resident and recirculating memory T cells in vitiligo. The protocol was immunoSEQ multiplex PCR, while the TCRdb copy is restricted to in-frame clones and leaves out a portion. The sample contains over a hundred clones, around 83% of which appear only once. Material for sequencing was non-lesional skin. These receptors originate from a male donor with vitiligo. Both conserved end residues are part of each CDR3. The order of the fields is clone size, V gene, D gene, J gene, CDR3 protein, CDR3 DNA. A D gene is named only where the DNA matches it firmly. The listing skips clone size in some rows; elsewhere it reads once, few, many or a size class.

abundance: -
v_gene: TRBV30
d_gene: -
j_gene: TRBJ2-7
CDR3aa: CAWGQQTYEQYF
CDR3nt: TGTGCCTGGGGACAACAGACCTACGAGCAGTACTTC

abundance: -
v_gene: TRBV11-1
d_gene: -
j_gene: TRBJ2-7
CDR3aa: CASSLARYYEQYF
CDR3nt: TGTGCCAGCAGCTTAGCGCGCTACTACGAGCAGTACTTC

abundance: -
v_gene: TRBV9
d_gene: TRBD2
j_gene: TRBJ2-7
CDR3aa: CASSDSGRSFDEQYF
CDR3nt: TGTGCCAGCAGCGATAGCGGGCGGTCGTTCGACGAGCAGTACTTC

abundance: few
v_gene: TRBV28
d_gene: -
j_gene: TRBJ2-3
CDR3aa: CASSLRKRAGVDTQYF
CDR3nt: TGTGCCAGCAGTTTACGGAAGAGGGCTGGAGTTGATACGCAGTATTTT

abundance: -
v_gene: TRBV5-1
d_gene: -
j_gene: TRBJ2-5
CDR3aa: CASSLGRGQETQYF
CDR3nt: TGCGCCAGCAGCTTGGGGAGGGGCCAAGAGACCCAGTACTTC

abundance: -
v_gene: TRBV28
d_gene: TRBD2
j_gene: TRBJ2-7
CDR3aa: CASSPSGWREGMYEQYF
CDR3nt: TGTGCCAGCAGTCCCTCTGGGTGGCGGGAGGGCATGTACGAGCAGTACTTC

abundance: -
v_gene: TRBV27
d_gene: TRBD2
j_gene: TRBJ2-1
CDR3aa: CASSLGLRGRTSINNEQFF
CDR3nt: TGTGCCAGCAGTTTAGGATTACGGGGAAGGACTAGCATAAACAATGAGCAGTTCTTC

abundance: -
v_gene: TRBV7-9
d_gene: -
j_gene: TRBJ1-3
CDR3aa: CASSLRGGSRNTIYF
CDR3nt: TGTGCCAGCAGCCTCCGGGGGGGTTCTCGTAACACCATATATTTT

abundance: -
v_gene: TRBV10-3
d_gene: -
j_gene: TRBJ2-2
CDR3aa: CAIRRGRDTGELFF
CDR3nt: TGTGCCATCAGGCGGGGCAGGGACACCGGGGAGCTGTTTTTT

abundance: -
v_gene: TRBV7-8
d_gene: TRBD1
j_gene: TRBJ2-7
CDR3aa: CASSLVGLRDRWLNEQYF
CDR3nt: TGTGCCAGCAGCTTAGTAGGTTTGAGGGACAGGTGGCTTAACGAGCAGTACTTC

abundance: few
v_gene: TRBV9
d_gene: TRBD1
j_gene: TRBJ1-2
CDR3aa: CASSVGAGGRGYGYTF
CDR3nt: TGTGCCAGCAGCGTAGGAGCAGGGGGCCGCGGCTATGGCTACACCTTC

abundance: -
v_gene: TRBV7-8
d_gene: -
j_gene: TRBJ2-6
CDR3aa: CASSSQGRGANVLTF
CDR3nt: TGTGCCAGCAGCTCGCAGGGGCGTGGGGCCAACGTCCTGACTTTC

abundance: -
v_gene: TRBV5-1
d_gene: TRBD1
j_gene: TRBJ2-5
CDR3aa: CASSLWGMTGGLGETQYF
CDR3nt: TGCGCCAGCAGCTTGTGGGGCATGACAGGGGGGCTAGGAGAGACCCAGTACTTC

abundance: once
v_gene: TRBV10-3
d_gene: -
j_gene: TRBJ2-1
CDR3aa: CAASERDTYNEQFF
CDR3nt: TGTGCCGCCTCAGAGAGGGACACCTACAATGAGCAGTTCTTC

abundance: -
v_gene: TRBV13
d_gene: -
j_gene: TRBJ2-1
CDR3aa: CASSLAGSYNEQFF
CDR3nt: TGTGCCAGCAGCTTAGCGGGCTCCTACAATGAGCAGTTCTTC

abundance: -
v_gene: TRBV27
d_gene: -
j_gene: TRBJ2-6
CDR3aa: CASSPLRSGANVLTF
CDR3nt: TGTGCCAGCAGTCCCCTCCGCTCTGGGGCCAACGTCCTGACTTTC

abundance: -
v_gene: TRBV28
d_gene: TRBD2
j_gene: TRBJ2-2
CDR3aa: CASSFGTSGRGGELFF
CDR3nt: TGTGCCAGCAGTTTTGGGACTAGCGGCCGGGGCGGGGAGCTGTTTTTT

abundance: -
v_gene: TRBV10-3
d_gene: TRBD2
j_gene: TRBJ2-3
CDR3aa: CAIRRGLSTDTQYF
CDR3nt: TGTGCCATCAGAAGGGGACTATCCACAGATACGCAGTATTTT